Listed here are 27 T cell receptor beta chains from one sample, sequenced in a study of immune evolution from preneoplasia to lung adenocarcinoma. The protocol was immunoSEQ multiplex PCR, while the TCRdb copy is restricted to in-frame clones and leaves out a portion. In the table there are about 40,000 clones, about 74% of which are singletons. The specimen sequenced was FFPE invasive lung adenocarcinoma tissue. Receptors originate from a person between 60 and 69 years old with lung adenocarcinoma.

This chain links TRBV7-2 with TRBJ2-1, with 7 bases matching TRBD2. The CDR3 runs 14 residues. Germline-derived CDR1 and CDR2 are SGHTA and FQGNSA. The trim removed 6 bases at V and 9 bases at J, leaving 11 bases unmatched. CDR3 in DNA: TGTGCCAGCAGGGGAGCGGGACCTCACGGTGAGCAGTTCTTC. Protein: CASRGAGPHGEQFF.

The rearrangement links TRBV10-2 to TRBJ2-1, with a possible D match to TRBD2 (6 bases). V lost 6 bases and J lost 2, with 11 bases in between. CDR1 is WSHSY, CDR2 SAAADI, per germline. This CDR3 region has 14 residues. The CDR3 region has the DNA TGCGCCAGCAGGAAGGGACTTCCCTACAATGAGCAGTTCTTC. Amino acids: CASRKGLPYNEQFF.

J is TRBJ2-1 and V is TRBV14; possible D gene TRBD1, 5 bases. Trimming took 4 bases from V and 3 from J, leaving 10 bases between them. The CDR3 runs 14 residues. Germline V CDR1 and CDR2: SGHDN, FVKESK. The CDR3 is CASSLPRGYNEQFF. In DNA, the CDR3 is TGTGCCAGCAGCCTGCCAAGGGGCTACAATGAGCAGTTCTTC. Drawing the rest from reference TRBV14 and TRBJ2-1, the complete variable domain is EAGVTQFPSHSVIEKGQTVTLRCDPISGHDNLYWYRRVMGKEIKFLLHFVKESKQDESGMPNNRFLAERTGGTYSTLKVQPAELEDSGVYFCASSLPRGYNEQFFGPGTRLTVL.

This rearrangement joins TRBV9 to TRBJ2-7, with TRBD1 identical over 8 bases. Germline V gene lookup returns CDR1 SGDLS and CDR2 YYNGEE. Unmatched junction bases numbered 2, after V lost 0 bases and J lost 3 bases. The CDR3 has 14 residues. The CDR3 nucleotides read TGTGCCAGCAGCGTAGAAGGACAGGGCTACGAGCAGTACTTC. The encoded protein is CASSVEGQGYEQYF.

The chain has TRBV5-4 and TRBJ1-2; 10 bases fit TRBD1. V lost 4 bases to trimming and J lost 8 bases; unmatched junction nucleotides: 8. The germline V gene has CDR1 SGHNT and CDR2 YYREEE (reference sequence). The CDR3 is 14 amino acids. The DNA of the CDR3 is TGTGCCAGCAGCCCGGGACAGGGGACGGACGGCTACACCTTC. It encodes CASSPGQGTDGYTF.

By sample share, this clone is medium-sized. The chain employs TRBV11-3 and TRBJ2-1, with D tentatively TRBD1 (6 bases). The CDR3 is made up of 16 amino acids. Per germline, CDR1 SGHNT and CDR2 YENEEA. V lost 5 bases and J lost 0, with 14 bases in between. The CDR3 DNA sequence: TGTGCCAGCAGCCACCGGGACACGAGCTCCTACAATGAGCAGTTCTTC. This sequence encodes CASSHRDTSSYNEQFF.

V is TRBV6-5 and J is TRBJ2-7, with 9 nucleotides matching TRBD1. Unmatched junction bases numbered 6, after V lost 3 bases and J lost 3 bases. Germline V CDR1 and CDR2: MNHEY, SVGAGI. The CDR3 sequence is 15 residues long. The CDR3 spells CASSYRGQGGYEQYF. The CDR3 nucleotides are TGTGCCAGCAGTTATCGGGGACAGGGAGGCTACGAGCAGTACTTC.

CDR3 sequence: CASSPSAAGNTIYF. CDR3 in DNA: TGTGCCAGCTCACCATCAGCAGCTGGAAACACCATATATTTT. The J gene is TRBJ1-3, the V gene TRBV18; no firm D call. V dropped 2 bases and J dropped 2 bases, with 7 bases sitting between them. CDR3 size: 14 residues. CDR1 KGHSH and CDR2 LQKENI come from the germline V gene.

This chain links TRBV15 with TRBJ1-5; tentatively, D is TRBD1 (5 bases). V lost 0 bases and J 6 bases, leaving 9 bases between the germline ends. Per germline, CDR1 LNHNV and CDR2 YYDKDF (reference sequence). CDR3 size: 14 residues. The CDR3 protein is CATSREGDGQPQHF. The CDR3 DNA follows: TGTGCCACCAGCAGAGAAGGGGATGGTCAGCCCCAGCATTTT.

The chain combines TRBV28 with TRBJ2-2; a weak D match, TRBD1 (6 bases). V dropped 6 bases and J dropped 6 bases, with 11 bases sitting between them. The CDR3 loop spans 13 amino acids. Looked up from germline, CDR1 is MDHEN and CDR2 is SYDVKM. Here the CDR3 DNA reads TGTGCCAGCAGGGACAGTGTGGCCGGGGAGCTGTTTTTT. Translation gives CASRDSVAGELFF.

This clone was observed once. V usage is TRBV19 and J usage is TRBJ2-7; the D call may be TRBD1 or TRBD2 (6 bases each). The V end lost 0 bases, the J end lost 3 bases, and 18 bases lay between the germline ends. Germline lookup yields CDR1 LNHDA and CDR2 SQIVND (reference sequence). The CDR3 has 17 residues. The CDR3 sequence: CASSIDVPGADDYEQYF. The CDR3 DNA sequence: TGTGCCAGTAGTATAGATGTTCCGGGGGCGGATGACTACGAGCAGTACTTC.

The gene calls are TRBV2 and TRBJ1-2, with D perhaps matching TRBD1 (6 bases). The ends were cut back, 6 bases at V and 5 bases at J, with 13 bases in the middle. Germline-derived CDR1 and CDR2 are SNHLY and FYNNEI. The CDR3 sequence is 13 residues long. The CDR3 loop reads CASSGQSAYGYTF. The CDR3 DNA reads TGTGCCAGCAGCGGACAGTCAGCGTATGGCTACACCTTC.

This chain joins TRBV5-1 and TRBJ1-3; D remains ambiguous. The CDR3 totals 16 residues. V dropped 3 bases and J dropped 0 bases, with 13 bases sitting between them. Per the germline V gene, CDR1 is SGHRS and CDR2 is YFSETQ. CDR3 DNA sequence: TGCGCCAGCAGCTCAATAGGGCTGTCCTCTGGAAACACCATATATTTT. It is translated as CASSSIGLSSGNTIYF.

V usage is TRBV5-1 and J usage is TRBJ2-7; maybe TRBD1 (6 bases). V gave up 2 bases and J gave up 2 bases, with 11 bases separating them. CDR3 length equals 14 residues. Germline values: CDR1 SGHRS, CDR2 YFSETQ. The CDR3 region has the DNA TGCGCCAGCAGCTTTTCGGGACAAACCTACGAGCAGTACTTC. This gives the protein CASSFSGQTYEQYF.

The rearrangement uses TRBV5-5 and TRBJ1-1, with D unresolved. CDR1 and CDR2 (germline): SGHKS, YYEKEE (reference sequence). V dropped 1 base and J dropped 2 bases, with 15 bases sitting between them. The CDR3 sequence is 16 residues long. The CDR3 DNA sequence: TGTGCCAGCAGCTTGATCCAGACTGGAGTAAACACTGAAGCTTTCTTT. Protein product: CASSLIQTGVNTEAFF.

The rearrangement uses TRBV7-2 and TRBJ1-3, with 8 positions matching TRBD1. CDR3 size: 19 residues. CDR1 and CDR2 from the germline V gene are SGHTA and FQGNSA. With V trimmed by 2 bases and J by 0 bases, 12 bases remained unmatched. The CDR3 DNA is TGTGCCAGCAGCTTAAAACCCCAGGGGGCCCGCGGCTCTGGAAACACCATATATTTT. Translation gives CASSLKPQGARGSGNTIYF.

This rearrangement joins TRBV11-3 to TRBJ2-2, with TRBD1 matching over 10 bases. This CDR3 contains 14 residues. The germline V gene has CDR1 SGHNT and CDR2 YENEEA. The trim removed 5 bases at V and 6 bases at J, leaving 3 bases unmatched. The CDR3: CASSPGTGAGELFF. In DNA, the CDR3 is TGTGCCAGCAGCCCTGGGACAGGGGCCGGGGAGCTGTTTTTT.

As regards this clone: Compared with germline, one end of the junction differs, possibly owing to a read error. CDR3 region: CASSLLGDPRF. For the CDR3, the DNA is TGTGCCAGCAGCCTCCTGGGGGACCCCCGGTTC. This sequence joins TRBV7-9 and TRBJ2-7, with D perhaps being TRBD1 or TRBD2 (5 bases each). The CDR3 length is 11 residues. Germline V gives CDR1 SEHNR, CDR2 FQNEAQ (reference sequence).

Here the CDR3 reads CASSRGTSGSGNIQYF. The CDR3 DNA sequence: TGTGCCAGTAGTAGGGGGACTAGCGGAAGTGGAAACATTCAGTACTTC. The V gene is TRBV19, the J gene TRBJ2-4; 11 positions match TRBD2. The germline V gene encodes CDR1 LNHDA and CDR2 SQIVND (reference sequence). With V trimmed by 4 bases and J by 6 bases, 8 bases remained unmatched. The CDR3 loop spans 16 amino acids.

J is TRBJ2-5 and V is TRBV5-1; 9 bases match TRBD1. Germline CDR1 reads SGHRS; CDR2 reads YFSETQ. The length of the CDR3 is 16 residues. Germline trimming cut 2 bases from V and 0 bases from J; bases unmatched to any gene: 5. CDR3 bases: TGCGCCAGCAGCTTCCGAGGGACAGGGTACCAAGAGACCCAGTACTTC. Encoded protein: CASSFRGTGYQETQYF.

V usage is TRBV19 and J usage is TRBJ2-1; D is undetermined. The CDR3 has 11 amino acids. The ends were cut back, 7 bases at V and 11 bases at J, with 12 bases in the middle. The germline V gene encodes CDR1 LNHDA and CDR2 SQIVND (reference sequence). The CDR3 reads CASTAESKQFF. In DNA, the CDR3 is TGTGCCAGTACCGCGGAGTCTAAGCAGTTCTTC.

This chain joins TRBV19 and TRBJ1-5; possible D gene TRBD1, 5 bases. The CDR3 contains 16 residues. Between the trimmed V and J ends, which lost 5 bases and 0 bases, there was a span of 14 bases. CDR1 and CDR2 (germline): LNHDA, SQIVND (reference sequence). CDR3 sequence: CASSQTRVSSNQPQHF. Here the CDR3 DNA reads TGTGCCAGTAGTCAAACCAGGGTTAGTAGCAATCAGCCCCAGCATTTT.

The gene calls are TRBV20-1 and TRBJ2-7, with unresolved D. CDR1 and CDR2 (germline): DFQATT, SNEGSKA (reference sequence). The V end was cut by 7 bases, the J end by 2 bases, with 9 bases between. The length of the CDR3 is 11 residues. CDR3: CSVKATYEQYF. The CDR3 DNA is TGCAGTGTAAAAGCTACCTACGAGCAGTACTTC.

This chain connects TRBV19 to TRBJ1-5; D gene uncertain. CDR1 and CDR2 from the germline V gene are LNHDA and SQIVND (reference sequence). Trimming cost V 4 bases and J 2 bases, with 12 bases left between them. CDR3 length: 15 residues. The CDR3 nucleotides read TGTGCCAGTAGTACCGGGAAGAGAGGCAATCAGCCCCAGCATTTT. The encoded protein is CASSTGKRGNQPQHF.

This clone has more than one count but fewer than ten. The same CDR3 is also encoded by other DNA sequences in this sample. The chain carries TRBV7-9 and TRBJ1-1; a weak D match, TRBD1 (6 bases). Looked up from germline, CDR1 is SEHNR and CDR2 is FQNEAQ (reference sequence). This CDR3 is built from 13 residues. Trimming took off 1 base at V and 5 bases at J, with 8 bases between the two ends. CDR3 amino acids: CASSLVQGTEAFF. The CDR3 region has the DNA TGTGCCAGCAGCTTAGTTCAGGGGACTGAAGCTTTCTTT.

The chain uses TRBV5-1 and TRBJ2-7; 8 bases agree with TRBD1. This CDR3 has 15 amino acids. Trimming took 4 bases from V and 0 from J; bases not matched to a gene: 6. Germline CDR1 reads SGHRS; CDR2 reads YFSETQ. In nucleotides, the CDR3 is TGCGCCAGCAGCCCTGGACAGGGAACCTCCTACGAGCAGTACTTC. Protein sequence: CASSPGQGTSYEQYF. Together with reference TRBV5-1 and TRBJ2-7, the CDR3 gives the full variable domain: KAGVTQTPRYLIKTRGQQVTLSCSPISGHRSVSWYQQTPGQGLQFLFEYFSETQRNKGNFPGRFSGRQFSNSRSEMNVSTLELGDSALYLCASSPGQGTSYEQYFGPGTRLTVT.

The chain combines TRBV6-5 with TRBJ2-1; D gene ambiguous. The CDR3 has 14 residues. CDR1 MNHEY and CDR2 SVGAGI come from the germline V gene. Deletions cut 4 bases from V and 5 bases from J, with 12 bases between. CDR3 amino acids: CASSSLFSNNEQFF. The CDR3 bases are TGTGCCAGCAGTTCTCTCTTCTCGAACAATGAGCAGTTCTTC.